The sequence of this TCR beta chain was determined in a study of T-cell memory formation after mild COVID-19 (dated by TCRdb to about 2021). Regarding the research as a whole: TCR sequence clusters from the two donors were found to be largely donor specific. In a couple of donors, T-cell clones that expanded and contracted after mild COVID-19 were followed by sequencing TCRalpha and TCRbeta repertoires longitudinally. Two young, previously healthy adult volunteers made up the cohort, one male and one female. Overall study results and their limits: Only two mild cases were covered by the study, and larger cohorts that include severe cases with pre-infection samples were considered necessary. Contracting CD4+ clones turned up mainly in the CM and EM memory subsets, whereas EMRA was where CD8+ clones were enriched. Balanced CD4/CD8 phenotypes were observed for clones contracting from day 15 to 85, whereas a bias towards CD4+ was observed for a second wave of clones expanding from day 15 to 37. SARS-CoV-2 specificity was not confirmed for the second-wave clones peaking on day 37. Some responding clones were detected in pre-infection memory, suggesting pre-existing cross-reactive memory T cells joined the SARS-CoV-2 response.

A word on this clonotype: Its cognate antigen has yet to be identified. The sample holds no much larger clone one base away, and base qualities are not on file.

This sample was sequenced with an Illumina NovaSeq 6000. Using 5'RACE with constant-segment primers, TCRalpha and TCRbeta cDNA libraries were constructed, with sample barcodes and unique molecular identifiers added in the process. Trizol reagent was used to extract RNA from every sample. Amplification of the libraries took two PCR steps, and the second step added a second sample barcode plus Illumina TruSeq adapters. The libraries were sequenced on an Illumina NovaSeq using 2 x 150 bp paired-end reads. Concerning the study's data processing: Demultiplexing of reads and collapsing into UMI-guided consensus sequences were performed with migec v1.2.7. Using mixcr v2.1.11, UMI consensuses were aligned to TRA and TRB V and J templates and then assembled into clonotypes. A clonotype was counted as expanded or contracted only when both edgeR and NoisET called the clonotype significant, with the noise models trained on biological replicates. For edgeR calls, the cutoffs were a false discovery rate-adjusted p below 0.01 and a log2 fold-change threshold of 1. As an exploratory analysis of dynamics, max-normalized trajectories of the 1000 most abundant clonotypes were examined with PCA combined with hierarchical clustering. Each responding clone was given a CD4 or CD8 phenotype based on the CD4+ and CD8+ repertoires, which had been sequenced separately. Starting from the raw public reads, TCRdb applied fastp trimming at Q25, assembled clones with MiXCR and retained in-frame beta chains. For every CDR3 protein sequence, its rows merge into one entry that carries the most common genes and DNA. These V and J calls rely on TCRdb rather than the paper's analysis. This sample comprises roughly 500,000 distinct CDR3 sequences, about 20% of them detected only once. In total, the top ten clones hold 12% of the sample.

Ficoll-Paque density gradient centrifugation was the method used to isolate PBMCs. This receptor was identified in an adult woman who had mild COVID-19 (a few samples of this study predate the infection). The sample titles of this study are shuffled in the database, so cell type and time point are left out; the donor was told from shared clones. Sequencing was carried out using PBMCs or a T cell subset sorted from them (not recorded which).

The bases are TGTGCCAGCAGCTCCCCAATAGGACTAGCGGGAATCCAAGAGACCCAGTACTTC. Protein translation: CASSSPIGLAGIQETQYF. Recombination joined TRBV7-3 with TRBJ2-5, and 12 junction bases match TRBD2. CDR1 and CDR2, per the germline V gene, are SGHTA and FQGTGA. V is trimmed back by 4 bases and J by 1 base, and the junction contains 10 bases that no gene match accounts for. CDR3 length: 18 amino acids, cysteine to phenylalanine. CDR3 DNA only is kept here, 54 bases in frame from base 1. With the rest looked up from the reference TRBV7-3 and TRBJ2-5 genes rather than sequenced, the full variable domain is GAGVSQTPSNKVTEKGKYVELRCDPISGHTALYWYRQSLGQGPEFLIYFQGTGAADDSGLPNDRFFAVRPEGSVSTLKIQRTERGDSAVYLCASSSPIGLAGIQETQYFGPGTRLLVL.